This TCR beta chain was sequenced during a study of OX40 agonist ivuxolimab in advanced cancers. Across the study: Ivuxolimab, an antibody that agonizes OX40 (CD134), was administered to the patients. Participants averaged 60 years of age (range about 23 to 80) and were around 85% male. Whole-study findings and limits: Clones of CD4+ and CD8+ blood T cells grew by week 6 at doses of 0.1 to 3.0 mg/kg.

The junction had 11 bases not matched to a gene; V was cut back by 5 bases and J by 4 bases. There are 17 residues in the CDR3. CDR1 and CDR2 (germline): LNHDA, SQIVND (reference sequence). Clones were sequenced by immunoSEQ multiplex PCR, and TCRdb holds only the in-frame ones, with some missing. The sample records tens of thousands of clones, around four fifths being singletons. This clone was counted a single time. Its antigen is undetermined. This TCR was recovered from an adult with an advanced solid tumor such as melanoma, head and neck, liver or kidney cancer. The chain uses TRBV19 and TRBJ2-2, with TRBD1 matching 9 bases. This material consisted of CD4+ or CD8+ T cells sorted from blood, taken in a trial of the OX40 agonist ivuxolimab. CDR3 amino acids: CASSSLPGQGGTGELFF. As DNA, the CDR3 is TGTGCCAGTAGTTCATTGCCGGGACAGGGCGGCACCGGGGAGCTGTTTTTT. Looking up the rest from reference TRBV19 and TRBJ2-2 gives the full variable domain: DGGITQSPKYLFRKEGQNVTLSCEQNLNHDAMYWYRQDPGQGLRLIYYSQIVNDFQKGDIAEGYSVSREKKESFPLTVTSAQKNPTAFYLCASSSLPGQGGTGELFFGEGSRLTVL.